This is a list of T cell receptor beta chains from one sample in a study of T cells in Graves' hyperthyroidism and ophthalmopathy. Using its own MiXCR run on the multiplex PCR reads, TCRdb lists one record per CDR3 protein. The sample has about 610,000 distinct CDR3 sequences; under 15% are singletons. The sequenced sample was blood. The receptors were sampled from a middle-aged woman with Graves' ophthalmopathy. CDR3s leave out the opening cysteine and the closing phenylalanine or tryptophan. Fields, in order: J gene, V gene, CDR3 protein.

>TRBJ2-2|TRBV9
ASSPQPVRTGELF
>TRBJ1-6|TRBV9
ASSVGDGRNSPLH
>TRBJ1-2|TRBV12-3/TRBV12-4
ASSPGAANYGYT
>TRBJ1-2|TRBV4-1
ASSRWPTGDDNYGYT
>TRBJ1-2|TRBV7-2
ASSGTGGSYGYT
>TRBJ2-7|TRBV20-1
SARGGSGRGEQY
>TRBJ1-5|TRBV7-9
ASSLVDGNQPQH
>TRBJ2-7|TRBV5-5
ASSLDGTPGSYEQY
>TRBJ2-7|TRBV7-9
ASSSGFGVSEQY
>TRBJ2-7|TRBV10-3
AISESGTGRGEQY
>TRBJ2-7|TRBV28
ASSLNSGPRYEQY
>TRBJ2-5|TRBV7-9
ASSLAFQGVAETQY
>TRBJ1-5|TRBV20-1
SARDPGHRNQPQH
>TRBJ1-5|TRBV6-1
ASNQGPYQPQH
>TRBJ1-1|TRBV7-9
ASSLEEDRVAF
>TRBJ1-2|TRBV11-2
ASSPQAGTPNYGYT
>TRBJ1-2|TRBV19
ASSIGDYGYT
>TRBJ2-7|TRBV20-1
SATAGTKSPYEQY
>TRBJ1-2|TRBV6-1
ASGLTGGAYGYT
>TRBJ1-3|TRBV20-1
SAIRGRTGNTIY
>TRBJ2-7|TRBV7-9
TSTDKTSGSNEQY
>TRBJ2-5|TRBV28
ASRTAHRRLAEDQY
>TRBJ2-5|TRBV11-1
ASSALTGTGKSETQY
>TRBJ2-5|TRBV2
ASRTGTNSPQETQY
>TRBJ1-1|TRBV5-1
ASSFPGMPTEAF
>TRBJ2-5|TRBV5-1
ASSLARTGTETQY
>TRBJ2-5|TRBV2
ASARQGYETQY
>TRBJ1-2|TRBV29-1
SVRGATYGYT
>TRBJ1-5|TRBV28
ASSTPGVMPQH
>TRBJ2-7|TRBV7-8
ASSLGGGLQPEQY
>TRBJ2-5|TRBV6-5
ASSYTSGWKAGETQY
>TRBJ1-5|TRBV7-9
ASSFGAYSNQPQH
>TRBJ2-7|TRBV5-1
ASSFGTPGGEQY
>TRBJ2-5|TRBV6-5
ASSYRYGTRQETQY
>TRBJ1-5|TRBV19
ASSISGTVPWPQH
>TRBJ2-5|TRBV6-2/TRBV6-3
ASSYDGTSDLGRQETQY
>TRBJ2-7|TRBV29-1
SVPIRGPGYEQY
>TRBJ2-5|TRBV25-1
ASRIQEQGFRRGEETQY
>TRBJ2-7|TRBV19
ASSIPGGEQY
>TRBJ2-1|TRBV6-1
ASSLGTGEYNEQF
>TRBJ2-7|TRBV20-1
SAWRRGSEQY
>TRBJ1-6|TRBV20-1
SARDPKGSSPLH
>TRBJ1-2|TRBV7-8
ASSPDDGNYGYT
>TRBJ1-1|TRBV28
ATNGGGLNTEAF
>TRBJ1-1|TRBV11-2
ASRTPGQGNVGEAF
>TRBJ1-2|TRBV27
ASSLDWTGGRYYGYT
>TRBJ1-2|TRBV5-1
ASSLADRGSGYT
>TRBJ1-1|TRBV5-1
ASGGLGTEAF
>TRBJ1-1|TRBV6-2/TRBV6-3
ASSKRGGVVNTEAF
>TRBJ2-7|TRBV13
ASSVRTASRGRGQY
>TRBJ1-5|TRBV20-1
SAPQQGAPSQPQH
>TRBJ1-2|TRBV30
AWTPGTGSFRYGYT
>TRBJ1-5|TRBV20-1
SVGDRDSNQPQH
>TRBJ1-1|TRBV27
ASSPGDRHKPNTEAF
>TRBJ2-7|TRBV12-5
ASGLVGDYGLHEQY
>TRBJ2-5|TRBV12-3/TRBV12-4
ASAGTRGETQY
>TRBJ2-7|TRBV5-1
ASSLSGGTYEQY